This is a list of T cell receptor beta chains from one sample in a study of technical replicates of blood from several donors. TCRdb's table, derived via immunoSEQ multiplex PCR, lists solely in-frame clones and lacks some. The table lists tens of thousands of clones, nearly 98% of them singletons. The sequenced material came from T cells isolated from PBMCs. Receptors originate from a human donor in good health. Each CDR3 is given without its conserved first and last residue.

ASSPGYTGELF	TRBV6-1	11
ASSHRQGETQY	TRBV6-5	11
ASSLTSTDTQY	TRBV5-1	11
AWSPIPGQRNTEAF	TRBV30	14
SVATANEKLF	TRBV29-1	10
ASSLDGDRVMF	TRBV11-2	11
ASSVASGAEEGNIQY	TRBV9	15
ASSYYLGGLGEGYT	TRBV6-5	14
ASGPGTGGNTGELF	TRBV12-5	14
ASSLEQGAGELF	TRBV7-7	12
ASSPSTATNEKLF	TRBV7-8	13
ASRAQGAQGQPQH	TRBV10-2	13
ASGTGRSNYGYT	TRBV5-4	12